The next 12 T cell receptor beta chains were all read from a single sample in a study of cytomegalovirus exposure and HLA in healthy donors. The primer mix had 60 Vbeta and 13 Jbeta primers. The data were produced by immunoSEQ multiplex PCR, yet TCRdb's version contains in-frame clones alone and is incomplete. The sample lists 130,000 to 150,000 clones; about 64% were seen once. The sequenced sample consisted of PBMCs. These receptors came from a man aged 55 to 70 in good health and CMV-seronegative.

The rearrangement uses TRBV9 and TRBJ1-3; D not resolved. Trimming took off 0 bases at V and 0 bases at J, with 4 bases between the two ends. The CDR3 is 14 amino acids. In germline, CDR1 is SGDLS, CDR2 YYNGEE. The CDR3 here is CASSVDSSGNTIYF. The CDR3 nucleotides read TGTGCCAGCAGCGTAGATAGCTCTGGAAACACCATATATTTT.

This clone was seen a handful of times. The J gene is TRBJ1-1, the V gene TRBV28; the match to TRBD1 covers 8 bases. Germline V gene data show CDR1 as MDHEN and CDR2 as SYDVKM. V lost 11 bases, J lost 4 bases, and 3 bases stayed unmatched. The CDR3 loop spans 11 amino acids. CDR3 bases: TGTGCCGGGGGACAGGCCACTGAAGCTTTCTTT. Encoded protein: CAGGQATEAFF.

The chain recombines TRBV10-3 with TRBJ1-1; D not resolved. The CDR3 is 13 residues long. V lost 4 bases and J lost 11, with 17 bases in between. Germline CDR1 and CDR2: ENHRY and SYGVKD. The CDR3 DNA is TGTGCCATCAGTGGGGAGGAGAGCCACGGGGCTTTCTTT. Protein: CAISGEESHGAFF.

The chain combines TRBV5-6 with TRBJ1-6, with D possibly matching TRBD1 (6 bases). The V end lost 4 bases, the J end lost 5 bases, and 13 bases lay between the germline ends. Germline CDR1 and CDR2: SGHDT and YYEEEE. The CDR3 has 15 amino acids. The CDR3 DNA is TGTGCCAGCAGCCCCGGGGGGCCTGATAATTCACCCCTCCACTTT. Protein: CASSPGGPDNSPLHF.

This chain connects TRBV5-4 to TRBJ1-6, with a weak D call TRBD1 (6 bases). The germline gives CDR1 SGHNT, CDR2 YYREEE (reference sequence). V dropped 0 bases and J dropped 10 bases, with 11 bases sitting between them. The CDR3 has 14 amino acids. CDR3 region: CASSLDRDNSPLHF. Here the CDR3 DNA reads TGTGCCAGCAGCTTGGACAGGGACAACTCACCCCTCCACTTT. Filled out from reference TRBV5-4 and TRBJ1-6, the complete variable domain reads ETGVTQSPTHLIKTRGQQVTLRCSSQSGHNTVSWYQQALGQGPQFIFQYYREEENGRGNFPPRFSGLQFPNYSSELNVNALELDDSALYLCASSLDRDNSPLHFGNGTRLTVT.

This clone has more than one count but fewer than ten. The V gene is TRBV6-5, the J gene TRBJ1-4, with 7 bases aligning to TRBD1. Germline V gene lookup returns CDR1 MNHEY and CDR2 SVGAGI. The CDR3 is made up of 16 amino acids. The junction had 7 bases not matched to a gene; V was cut back by 4 bases and J by 2 bases. CDR3 sequence reads: CASSSSGGKTNEKLFF. CDR3 in DNA: TGTGCCAGCAGTTCCTCAGGGGGAAAGACTAATGAAAAACTGTTTTTT.

This chain uses TRBV5-1 with TRBJ2-2, with a possible D match to TRBD2 (6 bases). V lost 4 bases and J lost 2, with 12 bases in between. Looked up from germline, CDR1 is SGHRS and CDR2 is YFSETQ. CDR3 length: 15 residues. The CDR3 bases are TGCGCCAGCAGCCTCGGGACTGATAACACCGGGGAGCTGTTTTTT. Translation gives CASSLGTDNTGELFF.

V is TRBV13 and J is TRBJ1-6, with unresolved D. CDR3 size: 17 residues. Trimming left V 0 bases short and J 7 bases short, with 16 bases between. The germline CDR1 and CDR2 sequences are PRHDT and FYEKMQ (reference sequence). The CDR3 sequence is CASSLGWPARRNSPLHF. CDR3 sequence (DNA): TGTGCCAGCAGCTTAGGGTGGCCAGCAAGGAGGAATTCACCCCTCCACTTT.

This clone was seen a few times. The V call is TRBV5-4, the J call TRBJ2-3, with 8 bases identical to TRBD2. J lost 3 bases, V lost 5 bases, and 11 bases had no gene match. Germline V CDR1 and CDR2: SGHNT, YYREEE (reference sequence). CDR3 length equals 16 residues. The CDR3 loop reads CASSTFSAGATDTQYF. In DNA, the CDR3 is TGTGCCAGCAGTACGTTTTCAGCGGGAGCAACAGATACGCAGTATTTT.

The chain joins TRBV30 to TRBJ1-4; TRBD1 aligns across 8 bases. This CDR3 contains 15 residues. The germline V gene has CDR1 GTSNPN and CDR2 SVGIG (reference sequence). The trim removed 2 bases at V and 5 bases at J, leaving 7 bases unmatched. CDR3 region: CAWSSEGQENEKLFF. The CDR3 DNA reads as TGTGCCTGGAGTTCCGAGGGACAGGAGAATGAAAAACTGTTTTTT.

The chain employs TRBV30 and TRBJ2-7; TRBD1 matches 9 bases. Germline V gene data show CDR1 as GTSNPN and CDR2 as SVGIG (reference sequence). This CDR3 comprises 16 residues. V was pared by 3 bases and J by 1 base, with 10 bases of the junction left unmatched. CDR3: CAWSQRTGTGSYEQYF. CDR3 coding DNA: TGTGCCTGGAGCCAACGAACCGGGACAGGGTCCTACGAGCAGTACTTC. The whole variable domain, filled in from reference TRBV30 and TRBJ2-7, reads SQTIHQWPATLVQPVGSPLSLECTVEGTSNPNLYWYRQAAGRGLQLLFYSVGIGQISSEVPQNLSASRPQDRQFILSSKKLLLSDSGFYLCAWSQRTGTGSYEQYFGPGTRLTVT.

The chain links TRBV30 to TRBJ2-5; D may be TRBD1 (5 bases). V was cut by 2 bases and J by 5 bases, with 12 bases left in between. This CDR3 region has 13 residues. CDR1 GTSNPN and CDR2 SVGIG come from the germline V gene (reference sequence). For the CDR3, the DNA is TGTGCCTGGAGTTGGGGCCGCACGGAGACCCAGTACTTC. It translates to CAWSWGRTETQYF.